This TCR beta chain was retrieved from a study of T cell responses to AZD1222 COVID-19 vaccine. Assay: immunoSEQ multiplex PCR; the TCRdb copy retains only in-frame clones and omits some. The table has more than 95,000 clones, 85% to 90% seen once. This sequence was found in an adult who received the AZD1222 COVID-19 vaccine. Sequenced here: peripheral blood, sampled 28 days after the second AZD1222 dose.

The CDR3: CASSLVQTGEQYF. The CDR3 DNA follows: TGTGCCAGCAGCTTAGTGCAGACCGGTGAGCAGTACTTC. V and J are TRBV7-2 and TRBJ2-7; D unclear. This CDR3 comprises 13 residues. V lost 1 base to trimming and J lost 7 bases, with 11 bases between them. Germline loops: CDR1 SGHTA, CDR2 FQGNSA.